What follows are 24 T cell receptor beta chains derived from one specimen sequenced in a study of T-cell memory formation after mild COVID-19. MiXCR, run by TCRdb on the 5' RACE reads, gives a single entry per CDR3 protein. The table lists about 540,000 distinct CDR3 sequences, around 20% of them singletons. The sequenced sample consisted of PBMCs or a T cell subset sorted from them (not recorded which). The source of these receptors is an adult woman who had mild COVID-19 (a few samples of this study predate the infection). Cell type and time point are not known.

This chain uses TRBV30 with TRBJ2-2; TRBD1 aligns across 8 bases. V shed 1 base, J shed 6 bases, and the junction held 4 bases outside the gene matches. The CDR3 totals 14 residues. The V gene's germline CDR1 is GTSNPN and CDR2 SVGIG (reference sequence). The CDR3 loop reads CAWSGTGRPGELFF. Here the CDR3 DNA reads TGTGCCTGGAGTGGGACAGGGAGGCCCGGGGAGCTGTTTTTT.

There are many counts of this clonotype. J is TRBJ1-1 and V is TRBV6-5; D is perhaps TRBD1 (5 bases). Germline assignment: CDR1 MNHEY and CDR2 SVGAGI. The CDR3 length is 13 residues. V dropped 6 bases and J dropped 5 bases, with 13 bases sitting between them. CDR3 residues: CASSAAGRTEAFF. CDR3 DNA: TGTGCCAGCAGCGCCGCAGGGAGGACTGAAGCTTTCTTT.

This clonotype was seen a few times. The chain joins TRBV9 to TRBJ1-3; 7 positions match TRBD1. V dropped 6 bases and J dropped 4; count of bases not matched to a gene: 7. The CDR3 runs 14 residues. From germline, CDR1 is SGDLS and CDR2 YYNGEE. The CDR3 DNA reads TGTGCCAGCACGGAACAGGGGCGCGGAAACACCATATATTTT. It yields the protein CASTEQGRGNTIYF. The variable domain in full, completed from reference TRBV9 and TRBJ1-3, reads DSGVTQTPKHLITATGQRVTLRCSPRSGDLSVYWYQQSLDQGLQFLIQYYNGEERAKGNILERFSAQQFPDLHSELNLSSLELGDSALYFCASTEQGRGNTIYFGEGSWLTVV.

This clonotype was recorded many times. V is TRBV5-1 and J is TRBJ2-2, with TRBD1 matching over 7 bases. The length of the CDR3 is 14 residues. Losses at the gene ends were 0 bases for V and 5 bases for J; bases not matched to a gene: 1. Germline V gene sequence: CDR1 SGHRS, CDR2 YFSETQ. CDR3 nucleotide sequence: TGCGCCAGCAGCTTGGACAGGGGAACCGGGGAGCTGTTTTTT. Encoded protein: CASSLDRGTGELFF.

This clonotype turned up a few times. The chain combines TRBV12-3 or TRBV12-4 with TRBJ2-2; D unresolved. Trimming shortened V by 6 bases and J by 3 bases, and 14 bases separated the two germline ends. This CDR3 is 15 amino acids long. This CDR3 is CASSRDIRDTGELFF. The CDR3, as DNA: TGTGCCAGCAGCCGTGACATTCGGGACACCGGGGAGCTGTTTTTT.

V usage is TRBV19 and J usage is TRBJ2-3, with 8 bases matching TRBD2. The germline V gene encodes CDR1 LNHDA and CDR2 SQIVND (reference sequence). V shed 2 bases, J shed 0 bases, and the junction held 4 bases outside the gene matches. The CDR3 runs to 16 residues. The CDR3 DNA sequence: TGTGCCAGTAGTATAATGGCTAGCGGGAGCACAGATACGCAGTATTTT. It specifies CASSIMASGSTDTQYF.

The chain joins TRBV12-3 or TRBV12-4 to TRBJ2-7; tentative D call: TRBD1 (6 bases). CDR3 length: 15 amino acids. V was clipped by 5 bases and J by 7 bases, with 21 bases between them. The CDR3 reads CASSGGVGQRWEQYF. The DNA of the CDR3 is TGTGCCAGCAGTGGGGGAGTTGGACAGCGTTGGGAGCAGTACTTC.

V is TRBV12-3 or TRBV12-4 and J is TRBJ1-4, with D unclear. V lost 5 bases, J lost 4 bases, and 8 bases lay in between. This CDR3 is 13 amino acids long. CDR3 sequence (DNA): TGTGCCAGCAGTCGAGATCTTAATGAAAAACTGTTTTTT. Its translation: CASSRDLNEKLFF.

The chain joins TRBV20-1 to TRBJ2-7, with no clear D. CDR1 and CDR2 (germline): DFQATT, SNEGSKA (reference sequence). Trimming took 3 bases from V and 3 from J, leaving 12 bases between them. The CDR3 contains 13 residues. CDR3 coding DNA: TGCAGTGCTAGTTACCCGCCAGGCTACGAGCAGTACTTC. It yields the protein CSASYPPGYEQYF.

In this sample, this clonotype turned up a few times. This rearrangement joins TRBV7-2 to TRBJ2-1, with D tentatively TRBD2 (5 bases). The CDR3 is made up of 15 amino acids. In germline, CDR1 is SGHTA, CDR2 FQGNSA. The germline V and J ends were trimmed by 3 bases and 0 bases, with 9 bases remaining between them. The CDR3 loop reads CASSLSGYSYNEQFF. DNA of the CDR3: TGTGCCAGCAGCTTGAGCGGCTACTCCTACAATGAGCAGTTCTTC.

The chain combines TRBV5-1 with TRBJ1-3; TRBD1 matches 8 bases. The CDR3 extends over 18 amino acids. Germline CDR1 SGHRS, CDR2 YFSETQ. Trimming took 0 bases from V and 1 from J; bases not matched to a gene: 9. The CDR3 DNA follows: TGCGCCAGCAGCTTGGACCCCCGACAGGGGAGATCTGGAAACACCATATATTTT. As protein: CASSLDPRQGRSGNTIYF.

This clonotype was observed a few times. The CDR3 DNA is TGTGCCAGCAGCTTAGTAGTCCCCGGAGTAGCTCGGCGGTTCTTC. It yields the protein CASSLVVPGVARRFF. The rearrangement joins TRBV7-9 to TRBJ2-1; the D is unclear. The CDR3 consists of 15 residues. With 1 base removed from V and 15 bases from J, the gap between germline ends came to 22 bases. Germline-derived CDR1 and CDR2 are SEHNR and FQNEAQ (reference sequence).

This clonotype was observed a handful of times. The chain couples TRBV7-3 to TRBJ2-3; possibly TRBD1 for D (5 bases). Germline values: CDR1 SGHTA, CDR2 FQGTGA. V gave up 5 bases and J gave up 4 bases, with 13 bases separating them. The CDR3 spans 14 residues. The CDR3 bases are TGTGCCAGCAGCCGAAGCTTACAGGCAGATACGCAGTATTTT. It codes for CASSRSLQADTQYF.

J is TRBJ1-5 and V is TRBV7-9; D is unclear. There are 13 residues in the CDR3. CDR1 SEHNR and CDR2 FQNEAQ come from the germline V gene (reference sequence). The ends were cut back, 5 bases at V and 7 bases at J, with 12 bases in the middle. This chain's CDR3 is CASSPSSGQPQHF. In DNA form, the CDR3 reads TGTGCCAGCAGCCCCAGTTCGGGGCAGCCCCAGCATTTT.

This chain uses TRBV2 with TRBJ2-5; D is undetermined. The germline gives CDR1 SNHLY, CDR2 FYNNEI. The CDR3 length is 14 residues. V dropped 6 bases and J dropped 1 base, with 12 bases sitting between them. The CDR3 nucleotides are TGTGCCAGCAGGGTAGGACGGACCCAAGAGACCCAGTACTTC. Its translation: CASRVGRTQETQYF.

This clonotype has just a few counts. The chain employs TRBV27 and TRBJ2-7, with 9 bases that match TRBD1. This CDR3 is 14 amino acids long. V lost 4 bases, J lost 6 bases, and 7 bases stayed unmatched. Germline V gene sequence: CDR1 MNHEY, CDR2 SMNVEV (reference sequence). CDR3 sequence reads: CASSSGTGYGEQYF. DNA of the CDR3: TGTGCCAGCAGTTCCGGGACAGGGTACGGCGAGCAGTACTTC.

This clonotype was seen only a few times. V is TRBV30 and J is TRBJ2-2; 9 bases line up with TRBD1. This CDR3 is built from 13 residues. Looked up from germline, CDR1 is GTSNPN and CDR2 is SVGIG (reference sequence). J gave up 2 bases and V 8 bases, and 3 bases lay outside the gene matches. The CDR3 DNA is TGTGCCGGGACAGGGTCCAACACCGGGGAGCTGTTTTTT. Encoded protein: CAGTGSNTGELFF.

This clonotype was observed a single time. The chain combines TRBV12-3 or TRBV12-4 with TRBJ2-1; 8 nucleotides line up with TRBD1. This CDR3 contains 14 residues. Losses at the gene ends were 2 bases for V and 4 bases for J; bases not matched to a gene: 1. The DNA for the CDR3 is TGTGCCAGCAGTTTAAGGGACAGGTACAATGAGCAGTTCTTC. This gives the protein CASSLRDRYNEQFF.

This clonotype was seen more than once but under ten times. The chain uses TRBV7-9 and TRBJ2-3; D is possibly TRBD2 (6 bases). Germline loops: CDR1 SEHNR, CDR2 FQNEAQ (reference sequence). The V and J ends lost 8 bases and 0 bases respectively, with 24 bases between them. The CDR3 length is 18 residues. The CDR3 DNA follows: TGTGCCAGCGAGCGTAAAATCTCGGGCGGGGCTAGCACAGATACGCAGTATTTT. Translating it yields CASERKISGGASTDTQYF.

This clonotype was detected a few times. Mismatch with germline at one junction end may stem from a read error. V gene TRBV6-5 combines with J gene TRBJ1-1; D is possibly TRBD1 (6 bases). The CDR3 runs to 16 residues. Per germline, CDR1 MNHEY and CDR2 SVGAGI. The CDR3 reads CASSDSGGQLNTEAFF. In DNA form, the CDR3 reads TGTGCCAGCAGTGACTCAGGCGGACAGTTGAACACTGAAGCTTTCTTT.

V and J are TRBV2 and TRBJ2-7, with 10 nucleotides matching TRBD1. The CDR3 contains 14 residues. Germline V CDR1 and CDR2: SNHLY, FYNNEI. V dropped 6 bases and J dropped 5; count of bases not matched to a gene: 7. The CDR3 loop is CASRETGGIHEQYF. The CDR3 DNA follows: TGTGCCAGCAGGGAGACAGGGGGCATCCACGAGCAGTACTTC.

CDR3 residues: CASSLYPQGGTDTQYF. The CDR3 DNA is TGTGCCAGCAGCTTATACCCCCAGGGTGGCACAGATACGCAGTATTTT. The chain is built from TRBV11-2 and TRBJ2-3; TRBD1 might be the D (5 bases). Germline-derived CDR1 and CDR2 are SGHAT and FQNNGV. The CDR3 has 16 amino acids. Trimming shortened V by 2 bases and J by 1 base, and 13 bases separated the two germline ends.

V usage is TRBV6-5 and J usage is TRBJ2-2; no definite D call. Germline V gives CDR1 MNHEY, CDR2 SVGAGI. The CDR3 is 15 amino acids. Trimming cost V 6 bases and J 3 bases, with 14 bases left between them. The CDR3 here is CASSSHRIHTGELFF. The CDR3 DNA follows: TGTGCCAGCAGCTCACACCGTATCCACACCGGGGAGCTGTTTTTT.

This clonotype was seen at least ten times. The chain combines TRBV11-2 with TRBJ2-5; D perhaps matches TRBD2 (6 bases). V lost 7 bases and J lost 5, with 8 bases in between. The CDR3 runs 11 residues. In germline, CDR1 is SGHAT, CDR2 FQNNGV. CDR3 sequence (DNA): TGTGCCAGCAAGGGGAGGGAGACCCAGTACTTC. It is translated as CASKGRETQYF.